This T cell receptor beta chain was profiled in a study of spatial heterogeneity in lung cancer. This clonotype was seen many times. One entry per CDR3 protein, called by TCRdb with MiXCR from the 5' RACE reads. The profile shows fewer than 15,000 distinct CDR3 sequences, approximately 4% of them singletons. Trimming removed 4 bases from V and 2 bases from J; junction bases left unmatched: 7. Germline V gene sequence: CDR1 MGHRA, CDR2 YSYEKL. This CDR3 region has 16 residues. Stated time point: sample taken at primary tumor resection. The source was PBMCs, collected at surgery. This clonotype was sampled from a male donor with early-stage non-small cell lung cancer. The chain carries TRBV4-1 and TRBJ2-2; 7 positions agree with TRBD2. The CDR3 DNA reads as TGCGCCAGCAGCCGGGAGGGGTTTTTCAACACCGGGGAGCTGTTTTTT. As protein: CASSREGFFNTGELFF.